In this sample, the clone carrying this T cell receptor (beta chain) turned up many times. No antigen is known for it. The sample originates from a study of regulatory T cells in long-lasting Graves disease. Time point noted: newly diagnosed GD, antithyroid drugs for less than 3 months. PBMC RNA was the source of the TCR library. For TCR beta, libraries came from iRepertoire HTBI primers and Arm-PCR of CDR3 regions. TCRdb recomputed calls from the multiplex PCR reads with MiXCR, one row per CDR3 protein. Of 350,000 to 500,000 distinct CDR3 sequences in the sample, over 15% are singletons; the top ten hold around 23%. Findings and limits, study-wide: Graves' patients with persistent disease showed TCR diversity lower than patients newly diagnosed.

This CDR3 has 16 amino acids. CDR1 and CDR2 from the germline V gene are SGHTA and FQGTGA. Unmatched junction bases numbered 3, after V lost 4 bases and J lost 1 base. The sample also formed part of further work on T cells in Graves' hyperthyroidism and ophthalmopathy. As reported in that work: A set of HTBI primers served as the primers for a first-round RT-PCR of the TCR CDR3.

The chain recombines TRBV7-3 with TRBJ2-6; 8 nucleotides agree with TRBD2. This TCR was sampled from a woman between 18 and 29 years old with Graves disease. Sequenced here: peripheral blood mononuclear cells (PBMCs), sampled at new diagnosis, from a patient treated with antithyroid drugs. The CDR3 loop is CASSSSGGSGANVLTF. The CDR3 nucleotides are TGTGCCAGCAGCTCCAGCGGGGGATCTGGGGCCAACGTCCTGACTTTC. Drawing the rest from reference TRBV7-3 and TRBJ2-6, the complete variable domain is GAGVSQTPSNKVTEKGKYVELRCDPISGHTALYWYRQSLGQGPEFLIYFQGTGAADDSGLPNDRFFAVRPEGSVSTLKIQRTERGDSAVYLCASSSSGGSGANVLTFGAGSRLTVL.